The 5 T cell receptor beta chains in this list originate from one sample, sequenced in a study of cytomegalovirus exposure and HLA in healthy donors. Primers: 60 Vbeta forward and 13 Jbeta reverse. The protocol was immunoSEQ multiplex PCR, while the TCRdb copy is restricted to in-frame clones and leaves out a portion. The table includes roughly 120,000 clones, around three quarters detected once. The sample was PBMCs. These receptors originate from a man aged 45-60 years in good health and CMV-seropositive.

V is TRBV30 and J is TRBJ1-2; TRBD1 matches at 7 bases. Germline V gene lookup returns CDR1 GTSNPN and CDR2 SVGIG (reference sequence). Unmatched junction bases numbered 9, after V lost 7 bases and J lost 4 bases. This CDR3 region has 13 residues. The CDR3 is CAFDRERVYGYTF. CDR3 DNA: TGTGCCTTTGACAGGGAAAGGGTCTATGGCTACACCTTC.

V and J are TRBV6-5 and TRBJ1-2; unclear D gene. The V end was cut by 0 bases, the J end by 5 bases, with 13 bases between. Germline V gives CDR1 MNHEY, CDR2 SVGAGI. This CDR3 is 15 amino acids long. DNA for the CDR3: TGTGCCAGCAGTTACTCAGTTTCGATACTATATGGCTACACCTTC. This translates into CASSYSVSILYGYTF.

The chain combines TRBV6-6 with TRBJ2-7, with D possibly matching TRBD2 (5 bases). The CDR3 has 14 amino acids. Germline V CDR1 and CDR2: MNHNY, SVGAGI (reference sequence). The germline V and J ends were trimmed by 2 bases and 4 bases, with 12 bases remaining between them. The CDR3 is CASSYEGSIYEQYF. CDR3 coding DNA: TGTGCCAGCAGTTACGAGGGCTCTATATACGAGCAGTACTTC.

V is TRBV5-1 and J is TRBJ1-2; D not resolved. V lost 0 bases and J 4 bases, leaving 7 bases between the germline ends. Germline loops: CDR1 SGHRS, CDR2 YFSETQ. CDR3 length: 13 amino acids. The CDR3 nucleotides are TGCGCCAGCAGCTTGGACGACACCTATGGCTACACCTTC. It encodes CASSLDDTYGYTF.

The chain combines TRBV2 with TRBJ2-7, with D hard to call. From germline, CDR1 is SNHLY and CDR2 FYNNEI. This CDR3 has 11 residues. V lost 4 bases to trimming and J lost 3 bases, with 4 bases between them. CDR3 in amino acids: CASSAVYEQYF. Written as DNA, the CDR3 is TGTGCCAGCAGTGCGGTCTACGAGCAGTACTTC.